This T cell receptor beta chain was profiled in a study of response to subunit inactivated influenza vaccine. Study results and limitations: Researchers suggested that each seasonal influenza vaccination recruits few new T cells.

CDR1 DFQATT and CDR2 SNEGSKA come from the germline V gene (reference sequence). The CDR3 is 16 residues long. V shed 2 bases, J shed 1 base, and the junction held 3 bases outside the gene matches. Remarks on this clonotype: The antigen remains undetermined.

TCRdb processed the RT-PCR reads anew with MiXCR; each CDR3 protein has one entry. The sample yields 450,000 to 550,000 distinct CDR3 sequences, about 25% seen once. This rearrangement joins TRBV20-1 to TRBJ2-2, with 11 bases identical to TRBD2. The TCR originated in a man aged 45 to 65 who received an inactivated influenza vaccine. Here the sequenced sample was CD4+ T cells sorted from PBMCs, taken 5 days after vaccination. The CDR3 sequence: CSARRTSGGNTGELFF. The CDR3 DNA reads as TGCAGTGCTAGACGTACTAGCGGGGGGAACACCGGGGAGCTGTTTTTT.